The rows below give T cell receptor beta chains drawn from one sample of a study of monozygotic twins with inflammatory bowel disease. Reanalyzing the 5' RACE reads, TCRdb keeps one entry per CDR3 protein, without DNA. In total, the table holds over 100,000 distinct CDR3 sequences. The sequencing input was blood. The receptors come from a human donor with ulcerative colitis or Crohn's disease, or a healthy co-twin of an affected twin (not recorded which). CDR3s include the opening cysteine and the closing phenylalanine or tryptophan. The order of the fields is clone size, J gene, V gene, CDR3 protein. Size is stated for part of the rows, as once, few or many counts, or as a class when the clone is expanded.

clone size: .; J gene: TRBJ2-7; V gene: TRBV7-2; CDR3 protein: CASSLEDLASYEQYF
clone size: .; J gene: TRBJ1-5; V gene: TRBV10-3; CDR3 protein: CAISPQVGGNQPQHF
clone size: .; J gene: TRBJ2-1; V gene: TRBV28; CDR3 protein: CASDSGVTYNEQFF
clone size: .; J gene: TRBJ2-7; V gene: TRBV28; CDR3 protein: CASRDSYEQYF
clone size: .; J gene: TRBJ2-2; V gene: TRBV5-4; CDR3 protein: CASSLWFREGNTGELFF
clone size: .; J gene: TRBJ1-2; V gene: TRBV20-1; CDR3 protein: CSARAGRTAYGYTF
clone size: .; J gene: TRBJ1-2; V gene: TRBV29-1; CDR3 protein: CSVEPAGFYGYTF
clone size: .; J gene: TRBJ2-2; V gene: TRBV11-3; CDR3 protein: CASTVKGGNGELFF
clone size: .; J gene: TRBJ2-1; V gene: TRBV11-2; CDR3 protein: CASSSLTWREEGPSSYNEQFF
clone size: .; J gene: TRBJ1-3; V gene: TRBV12-3/TRBV12-4; CDR3 protein: CASSLTLGTPPTDVGNTIYF
clone size: .; J gene: TRBJ1-5; V gene: TRBV28; CDR3 protein: CASSLASYNQPQHF
clone size: .; J gene: TRBJ2-3; V gene: TRBV14; CDR3 protein: CASSSRLGNRDTQYF
clone size: .; J gene: TRBJ2-7; V gene: TRBV20-1; CDR3 protein: CSAPKGTNYEQYF
clone size: .; J gene: TRBJ2-3; V gene: TRBV7-9; CDR3 protein: CASSFSQRQGPDTQYF
clone size: .; J gene: TRBJ1-4; V gene: TRBV20-1; CDR3 protein: CSARPQGGEKLFF
clone size: .; J gene: TRBJ1-5; V gene: TRBV18; CDR3 protein: CASSPLDRFWGESNQPQHF
clone size: .; J gene: TRBJ2-7; V gene: TRBV28; CDR3 protein: CASHSGDYEQYF
clone size: .; J gene: TRBJ1-4; V gene: TRBV24-1; CDR3 protein: CATSDRGGPNEKLFF
clone size: .; J gene: TRBJ2-1; V gene: TRBV3-1; CDR3 protein: CASSRRAPGTRYNEQFF
clone size: .; J gene: TRBJ1-1; V gene: TRBV4-3; CDR3 protein: CASSQLGQMNTEAFF
clone size: .; J gene: TRBJ1-2; V gene: TRBV28; CDR3 protein: CASSFWTSGYGYTF
clone size: .; J gene: TRBJ1-5; V gene: TRBV6-6; CDR3 protein: CASSQQVWEPQHF
clone size: .; J gene: TRBJ2-6; V gene: TRBV9; CDR3 protein: CASSSSPHQPVSGANVLTF
clone size: .; J gene: TRBJ2-5; V gene: TRBV11-2; CDR3 protein: CASSPIPGRGGAVLETQYF
clone size: .; J gene: TRBJ1-2; V gene: TRBV12-3/TRBV12-4; CDR3 protein: CASSDRLNYGYTF
clone size: .; J gene: TRBJ2-1; V gene: TRBV7-2; CDR3 protein: CASSHDVSSYNEQFF
clone size: .; J gene: TRBJ2-5; V gene: TRBV9; CDR3 protein: CASSRGAETQYF
clone size: .; J gene: TRBJ2-7; V gene: TRBV5-5; CDR3 protein: CASSSAGETVQYF
clone size: .; J gene: TRBJ1-1; V gene: TRBV5-1; CDR3 protein: CASSLAGSTTEAFF
clone size: medium-sized; J gene: TRBJ2-1; V gene: TRBV29-1; CDR3 protein: CSVVGGRGMDEQFF
clone size: .; J gene: TRBJ1-4; V gene: TRBV20-1; CDR3 protein: CSARDQLQGSANEKLFF
clone size: .; J gene: TRBJ2-3; V gene: TRBV5-1; CDR3 protein: CASSLDRGADTQYF
clone size: .; J gene: TRBJ1-1; V gene: TRBV20-1; CDR3 protein: CSANNRANTEAFF
clone size: .; J gene: TRBJ2-1; V gene: TRBV28; CDR3 protein: CASSNGPAYNEQFF
clone size: .; J gene: TRBJ2-7; V gene: TRBV5-6; CDR3 protein: CASIQRTSYEQYF
clone size: .; J gene: TRBJ2-5; V gene: TRBV5-4; CDR3 protein: CASSWTVAETQYF
clone size: .; J gene: TRBJ1-1; V gene: TRBV5-6; CDR3 protein: CASSTGQGVNTEAFF
clone size: .; J gene: TRBJ2-5; V gene: TRBV29-1; CDR3 protein: CSVNTAGTPYF
clone size: .; J gene: TRBJ2-5; V gene: TRBV7-8; CDR3 protein: CASSLEQANQETQYF
clone size: .; J gene: TRBJ2-1; V gene: TRBV18; CDR3 protein: CASSPGQAGVTNEQFF
clone size: .; J gene: TRBJ2-7; V gene: TRBV5-1; CDR3 protein: CASSLSAGVSYEQYF
clone size: .; J gene: TRBJ1-1; V gene: TRBV19; CDR3 protein: CASIQGGRNTEAFF
clone size: .; J gene: TRBJ2-2; V gene: TRBV6-1; CDR3 protein: CASSEYGGNTGELFF
clone size: .; J gene: TRBJ2-1; V gene: TRBV11-3; CDR3 protein: CASSFSVPPEGKQFF
clone size: .; J gene: TRBJ2-2; V gene: TRBV6-4; CDR3 protein: CASSDRDTGELFF
clone size: .; J gene: TRBJ2-7; V gene: TRBV25-1; CDR3 protein: CASSEGRRGAKDEQYF
clone size: .; J gene: TRBJ1-1; V gene: TRBV20-1; CDR3 protein: CSARTLGPRNTEAFF
clone size: .; J gene: TRBJ2-5; V gene: TRBV27; CDR3 protein: CASSLSGVAGGETQYF
clone size: .; J gene: TRBJ2-5; V gene: TRBV5-1; CDR3 protein: CASSLLGGPQETQYF
clone size: .; J gene: TRBJ1-4; V gene: TRBV6-2/TRBV6-3; CDR3 protein: CASSRKPSPRRVDEKLFF
clone size: .; J gene: TRBJ2-1; V gene: TRBV30; CDR3 protein: CAWMDGTGVHEQFF
clone size: .; J gene: TRBJ1-4; V gene: TRBV3-1; CDR3 protein: CASSSQGKSKKLFF
clone size: .; J gene: TRBJ1-1; V gene: TRBV14; CDR3 protein: CASSHSQNTEAFF
clone size: .; J gene: TRBJ2-3; V gene: TRBV12-3/TRBV12-4; CDR3 protein: CASTLRGGTDTQYF